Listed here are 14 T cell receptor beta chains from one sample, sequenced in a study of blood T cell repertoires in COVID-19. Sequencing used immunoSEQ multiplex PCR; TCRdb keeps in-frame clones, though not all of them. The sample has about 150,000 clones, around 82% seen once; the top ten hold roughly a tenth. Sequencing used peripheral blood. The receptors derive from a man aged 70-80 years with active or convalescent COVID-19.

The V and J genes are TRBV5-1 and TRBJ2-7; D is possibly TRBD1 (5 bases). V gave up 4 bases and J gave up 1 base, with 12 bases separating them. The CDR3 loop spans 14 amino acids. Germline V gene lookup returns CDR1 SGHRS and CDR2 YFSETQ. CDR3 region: CASSQNTGSYEQYF. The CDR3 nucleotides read TGCGCCAGCAGCCAGAACACAGGATCCTACGAGCAGTACTTC.

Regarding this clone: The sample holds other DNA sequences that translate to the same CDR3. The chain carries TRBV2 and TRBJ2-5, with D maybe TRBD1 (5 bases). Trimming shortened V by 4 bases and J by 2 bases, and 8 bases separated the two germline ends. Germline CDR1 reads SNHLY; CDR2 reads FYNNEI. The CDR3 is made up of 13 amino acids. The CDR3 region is CASSGNRQETQYF. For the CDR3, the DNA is TGTGCCAGCAGTGGGAACAGGCAAGAGACCCAGTACTTC.

CDR3 nucleotide sequence: TGCAGCGCCGACAGCCCGGCTTATGGCTACACCTTC. It specifies CSADSPAYGYTF. This chain uses TRBV29-1 with TRBJ1-2; a possible D gene is TRBD1 (5 bases). This CDR3 is 12 amino acids long. V was shortened by 7 bases and J by 5 bases, with 14 bases between the two germline ends. The V gene's germline CDR1 is SQVTM and CDR2 ANQGSEA.

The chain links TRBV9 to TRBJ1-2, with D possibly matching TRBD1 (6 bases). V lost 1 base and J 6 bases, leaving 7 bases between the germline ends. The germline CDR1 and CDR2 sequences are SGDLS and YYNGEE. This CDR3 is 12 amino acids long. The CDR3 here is CASSVHRDGYTF. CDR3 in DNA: TGTGCCAGCAGCGTACACAGGGATGGCTACACCTTC.

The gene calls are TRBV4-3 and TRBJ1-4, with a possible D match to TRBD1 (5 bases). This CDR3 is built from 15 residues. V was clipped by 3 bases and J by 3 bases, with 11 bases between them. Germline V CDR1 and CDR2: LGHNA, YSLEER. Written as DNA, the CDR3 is TGCGCCAGCAGCCAGTTTCCGGGGGCTAATGAAAAACTGTTTTTT. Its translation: CASSQFPGANEKLFF.

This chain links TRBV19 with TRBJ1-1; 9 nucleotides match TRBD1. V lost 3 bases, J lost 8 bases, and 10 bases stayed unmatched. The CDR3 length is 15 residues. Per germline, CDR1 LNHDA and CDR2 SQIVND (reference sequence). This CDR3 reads CASSIITGGAGEAFF. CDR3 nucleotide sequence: TGTGCCAGTAGTATCATAACAGGGGGCGCGGGAGAAGCTTTCTTT.

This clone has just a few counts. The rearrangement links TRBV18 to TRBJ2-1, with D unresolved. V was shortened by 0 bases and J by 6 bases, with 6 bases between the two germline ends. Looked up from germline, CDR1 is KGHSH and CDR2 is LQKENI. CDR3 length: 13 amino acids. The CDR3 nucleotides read TGTGCCAGCTCACCACCTAGCATCAATGAGCAGTTCTTC. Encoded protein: CASSPPSINEQFF.

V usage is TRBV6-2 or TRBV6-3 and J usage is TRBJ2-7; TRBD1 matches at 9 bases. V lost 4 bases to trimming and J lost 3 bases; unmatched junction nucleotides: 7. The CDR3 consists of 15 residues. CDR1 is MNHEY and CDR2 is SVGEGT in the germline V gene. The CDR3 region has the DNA TGTGCCAGCAGTTCCCCTCGACAGGGGGACTACGAGCAGTACTTC. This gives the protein CASSSPRQGDYEQYF.

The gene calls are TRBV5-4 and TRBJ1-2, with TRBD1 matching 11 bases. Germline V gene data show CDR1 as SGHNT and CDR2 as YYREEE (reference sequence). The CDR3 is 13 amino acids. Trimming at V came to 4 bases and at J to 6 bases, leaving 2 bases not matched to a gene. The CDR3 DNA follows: TGTGCCAGCAGCCCGGACAGGGGGCATGGCTACACCTTC. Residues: CASSPDRGHGYTF.

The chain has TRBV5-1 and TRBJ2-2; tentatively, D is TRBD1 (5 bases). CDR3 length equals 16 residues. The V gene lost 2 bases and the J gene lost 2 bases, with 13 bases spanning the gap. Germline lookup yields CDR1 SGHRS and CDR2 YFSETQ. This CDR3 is CASSLLGRTNTGELFF. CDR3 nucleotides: TGCGCCAGCAGCTTACTGGGGCGGACCAACACCGGGGAGCTGTTTTTT.

Here the CDR3 DNA reads TGTGCCAGCTCACCAAATCCTTCCCGTAGAAACACCATATATTTT. It specifies CASSPNPSRRNTIYF. The rearrangement joins TRBV18 to TRBJ1-3, with unresolved D. Germline V gene data show CDR1 as KGHSH and CDR2 as LQKENI. With 2 bases removed from V and 5 bases from J, the gap between germline ends came to 13 bases. The CDR3 totals 15 residues.

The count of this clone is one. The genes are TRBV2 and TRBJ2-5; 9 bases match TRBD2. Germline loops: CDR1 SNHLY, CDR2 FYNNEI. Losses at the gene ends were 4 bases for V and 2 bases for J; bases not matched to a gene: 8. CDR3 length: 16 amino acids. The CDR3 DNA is TGTGCCAGCAGTGGGCCGGAAAGCGGGGGGCAAGAGACCCAGTACTTC. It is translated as CASSGPESGGQETQYF.

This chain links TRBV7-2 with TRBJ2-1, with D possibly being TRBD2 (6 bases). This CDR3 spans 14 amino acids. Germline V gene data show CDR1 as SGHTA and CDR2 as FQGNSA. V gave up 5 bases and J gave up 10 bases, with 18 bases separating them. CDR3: CASSPGTWGMEQFF. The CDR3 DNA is TGTGCCAGCAGCCCCGGGACTTGGGGTATGGAGCAGTTCTTC.

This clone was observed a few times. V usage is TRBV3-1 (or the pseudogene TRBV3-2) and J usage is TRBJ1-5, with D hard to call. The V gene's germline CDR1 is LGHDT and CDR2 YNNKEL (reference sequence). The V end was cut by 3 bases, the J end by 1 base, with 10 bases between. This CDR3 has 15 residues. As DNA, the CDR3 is TGTGCCAGCAGCCAGGGCTCTGGGAGCAATCAGCCCCAGCATTTT. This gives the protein CASSQGSGSNQPQHF.